A selection of T cell receptor beta chains follows, all from one sample in a study of blood T cells in healthy people across ages. TCRdb independently ran MiXCR on the 5' RACE reads; one entry per CDR3 protein. The sample contains about 780,000 distinct CDR3 sequences, less than 60% of which appear only once. The material sequenced was blood. All receptors come from a man older than 75 in good health. The CDR3 runs from the conserved cysteine through the conserved F or W. D genes are given only for firm matches. Clone size, where shown, is once, few, many, or a class for clones that have expanded.

TRBV5-1	-	-	13	TRBJ1-1	CASSLTGIAEAFF	TGCGCCAGCAGCTTAACAGGGATCGCTGAAGCTTTCTTT
TRBV28	few	TRBD2	14	TRBJ2-1	CASSTSGAGNEQFF	TGTGCCAGCAGCACTAGCGGTGCTGGGAATGAGCAGTTCTTC
TRBV18	-	TRBD1	15	TRBJ2-7	CASPYGQGEGYEQYF	TGTGCCAGCCCATACGGACAGGGTGAGGGCTACGAGCAGTACTTC
TRBV9	few	TRBD2	14	TRBJ2-7	CASSPSGTVYEQYF	TGTGCCAGCAGCCCTAGCGGGACTGTCTACGAGCAGTACTTC
TRBV25-1	-	-	12	TRBJ2-2	CASSEVTGELFF	TGTGCCAGCAGTGAAGTTACCGGGGAGCTGTTTTTT
TRBV20-1	-	-	15	TRBJ2-3	CSARRALYSTDTQYF	TGCAGTGCTAGAAGGGCGCTGTATAGCACAGATACGCAGTATTTT
TRBV7-8	once	-	15	TRBJ2-7	CASSLAPAYTYEQYF	TGTGCCAGCAGCTTAGCCCCAGCGTACACCTACGAGCAGTACTTC
TRBV12-3/TRBV12-4	many	TRBD1	14	TRBJ1-2	CASSRDRTNYGYTF	TGTGCCAGCAGTAGGGACAGAACTAACTATGGCTACACCTTC
TRBV15	few	-	13	TRBJ2-3	CATSASRTYTQYF	TGTGCCACCAGCGCTAGCCGGACCTATACGCAGTATTTT
TRBV12-3/TRBV12-4	few	-	14	TRBJ2-3	CASSGLVRADTQYF	TGTGCCAGCAGTGGACTGGTGAGAGCAGATACGCAGTATTTT
TRBV28	few	-	16	TRBJ2-1	CASSLPDQGFGNEQFF	TGTGCCAGCAGTTTGCCTGACCAGGGTTTTGGCAATGAGCAGTTCTTC
TRBV4-2	-	TRBD1	15	TRBJ1-1	CASSHWTGRSTEAFF	TGTGCCAGCAGCCACTGGACAGGGAGGAGCACTGAAGCTTTCTTT
TRBV7-2	once	TRBD2	15	TRBJ2-1	CASSPGAGGYNEQFF	TGTGCCAGCAGCCCCGGGGCGGGAGGCTACAATGAGCAGTTCTTC
TRBV20-1	-	TRBD2	15	TRBJ2-3	CSARRMGGGSDTQYF	TGCAGTGCCCGAAGGATGGGCGGGGGATCAGATACGCAGTATTTT
TRBV5-1	few	-	16	TRBJ2-5	CASSREVGGRPETQYF	TGCGCCAGCAGCAGGGAAGTGGGGGGGCGCCCAGAGACCCAGTACTTC
TRBV7-2	many	TRBD1	16	TRBJ2-2	CASSPRQQGATGELFF	TGTGCCAGCAGCCCCCGCCAACAGGGGGCCACCGGGGAGCTGTTTTTT
TRBV3-1	-	-	13	TRBJ1-2	CASSPPRGYGYTF	TGTGCCAGCAGCCCCCCGCGTGGGTATGGCTACACCTTC
TRBV27	-	-	16	TRBJ2-1	CASSSRLGDPLETQFF	TGTGCCAGCAGTTCAAGACTCGGGGACCCTCTAGAGACCCAGTTCTTC
TRBV29-1	-	TRBD2	15	TRBJ2-7	CSVDGAGGSYNEQYF	TGCAGCGTTGATGGGGCGGGAGGCTCCTACAATGAGCAGTACTTC
TRBV27	-	-	15	TRBJ2-5	CASSPFVSGIETQYF	TGTGCCAGCAGCCCCTTCGTTTCAGGAATCGAGACCCAGTACTTC
TRBV6-5	many	-	12	TRBJ1-2	CASRLQGFGYTF	TGTGCCAGCAGATTACAGGGTTTCGGCTACACCTTC
TRBV11-2	-	TRBD2	17	TRBJ2-7	CASSPKGRLAASYEQYF	TGTGCCAGCAGCCCCAAGGGGCGGCTAGCGGCCTCCTACGAGCAGTACTTC
TRBV12-3/TRBV12-4	-	TRBD1	13	TRBJ1-2	CASSQTGAYGYTF	TGTGCCAGCAGCCAGACAGGGGCCTATGGCTACACCTTC
TRBV12-3/TRBV12-4	-	-	12	TRBJ2-3	CASRLTGDTQYF	TGTGCCAGCAGATTAACGGGAGATACGCAGTATTTT
TRBV7-8	few	TRBD1	16	TRBJ1-1	CASSTRGQGIGTEAFF	TGTGCCAGCAGCACCAGGGGACAGGGAATTGGCACTGAAGCTTTCTTT
TRBV30	few	TRBD1	17	TRBJ1-2	CAWSVGVGTGGAGGYTF	TGTGCCTGGAGTGTAGGAGTCGGGACAGGGGGAGCTGGTGGCTACACCTTC
TRBV29-1	-	TRBD2	15	TRBJ2-7	CSAAGTSGRYNEQYF	TGCAGCGCCGCCGGGACTAGCGGGAGGTACAATGAGCAGTACTTC
TRBV6-2/TRBV6-3	-	TRBD2	16	TRBJ2-4	CASSYPLAGGPEEQYF	TGTGCCAGCAGTTACCCACTAGCGGGAGGGCCGGAAGAGCAGTACTTC
TRBV7-2	-	TRBD2	17	TRBJ2-7	CASSLQMGGGLSYEQYF	TGTGCCAGCAGCCTCCAAATGGGCGGGGGGCTATCCTACGAGCAGTACTTC
TRBV7-8	-	-	15	TRBJ2-7	CASSSRWTEADEQYF	TGTGCCAGCAGCTCCCGGTGGACAGAGGCCGACGAGCAGTACTTC
TRBV20-1	-	TRBD2	13	TRBJ2-5	CSAAGTSRETQYF	TGCAGTGCTGCCGGGACTAGCCGTGAGACCCAGTACTTC
TRBV20-1	-	-	18	TRBJ1-2	CSARDGDGSAQANYGYTF	TGCAGTGCTAGAGATGGGGACGGCAGTGCCCAAGCTAACTATGGCTACACCTTC
TRBV20-1	-	TRBD2	15	TRBJ2-1	CSARRTSGGYNEQFF	TGCAGTGCAAGGAGAACTAGCGGGGGGTACAATGAGCAGTTCTTC